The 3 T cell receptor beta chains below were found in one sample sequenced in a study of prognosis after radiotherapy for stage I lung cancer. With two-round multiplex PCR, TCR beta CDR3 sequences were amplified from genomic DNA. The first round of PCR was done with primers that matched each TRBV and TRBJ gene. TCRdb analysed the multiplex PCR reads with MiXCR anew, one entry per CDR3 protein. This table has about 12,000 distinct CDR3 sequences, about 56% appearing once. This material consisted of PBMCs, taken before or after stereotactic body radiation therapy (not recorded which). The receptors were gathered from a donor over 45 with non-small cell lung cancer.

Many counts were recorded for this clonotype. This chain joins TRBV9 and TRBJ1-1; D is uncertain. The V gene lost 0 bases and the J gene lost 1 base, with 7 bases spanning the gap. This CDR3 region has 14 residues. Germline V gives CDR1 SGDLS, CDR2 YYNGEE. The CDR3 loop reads CASSVGAGNTEAFF. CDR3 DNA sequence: TGTGCCAGCAGCGTAGGGGCGGGGAACACTGAAGCTTTCTTT.

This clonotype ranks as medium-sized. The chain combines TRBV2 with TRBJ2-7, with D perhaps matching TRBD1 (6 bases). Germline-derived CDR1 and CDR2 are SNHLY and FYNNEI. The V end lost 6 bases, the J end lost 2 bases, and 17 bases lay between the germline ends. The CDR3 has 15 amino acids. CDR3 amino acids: CASSVGHGSAYEQYF. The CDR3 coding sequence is TGTGCCAGCAGCGTGGGACACGGGTCGGCCTACGAGCAGTACTTC.

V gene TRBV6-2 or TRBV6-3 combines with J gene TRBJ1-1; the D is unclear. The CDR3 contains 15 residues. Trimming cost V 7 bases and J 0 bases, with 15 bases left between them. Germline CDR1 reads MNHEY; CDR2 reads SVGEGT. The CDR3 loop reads CASKVSATMNTEAFF. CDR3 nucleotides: TGTGCCAGCAAGGTCTCAGCTACAATGAACACTGAAGCTTTCTTT.